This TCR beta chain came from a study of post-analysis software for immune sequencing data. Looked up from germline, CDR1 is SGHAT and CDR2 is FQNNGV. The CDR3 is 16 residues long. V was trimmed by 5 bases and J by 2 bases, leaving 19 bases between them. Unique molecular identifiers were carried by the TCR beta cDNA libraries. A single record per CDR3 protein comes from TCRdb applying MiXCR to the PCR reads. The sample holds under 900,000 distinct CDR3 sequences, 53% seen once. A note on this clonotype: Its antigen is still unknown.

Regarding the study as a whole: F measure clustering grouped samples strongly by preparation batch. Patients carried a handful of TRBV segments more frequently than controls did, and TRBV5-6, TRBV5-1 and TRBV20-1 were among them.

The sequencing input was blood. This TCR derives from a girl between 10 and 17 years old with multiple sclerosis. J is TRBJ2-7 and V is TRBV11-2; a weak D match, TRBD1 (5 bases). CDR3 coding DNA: TGTGCCAGCAGCCCGCCCCCCAGGGCAAACACCTACGAGCAGTACTTC. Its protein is CASSPPPRANTYEQYF.